This T cell receptor beta chain was recovered during a study of cytomegalovirus exposure and HLA in healthy donors. Study-wide findings and caveats: Several of the most significant clusters appeared linked to common viral pathogens, based on a later analysis. As confirmed in vitro, a few CMV-associated chains were specific for CMV antigens. Later analysis found that TCR beta chains associated with HLA were more clonally expanded than other, equally common chains.

Points on this clone: Its antigen is currently unknown.

Primers: 60 Vbeta forward and 13 Jbeta reverse. Sequenced by immunoSEQ multiplex PCR; TCRdb stores in-frame clones only, minus some. Altogether over 130,000 clones are present, 88% being singletons, with the ten largest covering roughly 0.5%. This clonotype originated in a woman in her thirties or forties in good health and CMV-seronegative. The specimen sequenced was PBMCs.

This chain's CDR3 is CAIKTSGVDEQFF. CDR3 in DNA: TGTGCCATCAAGACTAGCGGGGTGGATGAGCAGTTCTTC. The rearrangement joins TRBV10-3 to TRBJ2-1, with 11 nucleotides matching TRBD2. The trim removed 7 bases at V and 8 bases at J, leaving 4 bases unmatched. This CDR3 is built from 13 residues. Germline CDR1 reads ENHRY; CDR2 reads SYGVKD.